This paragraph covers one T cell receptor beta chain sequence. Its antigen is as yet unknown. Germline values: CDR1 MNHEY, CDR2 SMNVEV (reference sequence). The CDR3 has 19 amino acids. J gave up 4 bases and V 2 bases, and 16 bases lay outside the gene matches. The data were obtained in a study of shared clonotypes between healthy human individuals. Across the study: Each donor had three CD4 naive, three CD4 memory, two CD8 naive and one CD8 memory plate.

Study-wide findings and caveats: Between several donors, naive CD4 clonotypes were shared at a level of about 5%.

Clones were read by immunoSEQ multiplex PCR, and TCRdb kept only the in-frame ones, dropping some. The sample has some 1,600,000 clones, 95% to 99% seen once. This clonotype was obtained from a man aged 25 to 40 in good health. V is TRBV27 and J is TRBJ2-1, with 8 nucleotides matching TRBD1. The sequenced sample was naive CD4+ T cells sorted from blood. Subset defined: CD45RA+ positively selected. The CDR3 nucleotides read TGTGCCAGCAGTTTAGCCGTAGCTCAGGGGGCGAGGCTGTACAATGAGCAGTTCTTC. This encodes CASSLAVAQGARLYNEQFF.